This T cell receptor (beta chain) comes out of a study of control samples from healthy donors and cancer patients. This CDR3 region has 16 residues. Germline assignment: CDR1 LNHNV and CDR2 YYDKDF (reference sequence). V lost 0 bases and J lost 2, with 12 bases in between. Sequencing was performed with immunoSEQ multiplex PCR; in TCRdb, only in-frame clones are kept and a portion is missing. The sample has 95,000 to 130,000 clones, 93% seen once; the top ten hold roughly 2.6%. This receptor was identified in a man younger than 40 in good health. The chain recombines TRBV15 with TRBJ2-3; D might be TRBD2 (7 bases). Sequenced input: blood. The CDR3 DNA reads as TGTGCCACCAGCAGAGATCGGGGGGCATACACAGATACGCAGTATTTT. Translated: CATSRDRGAYTDTQYF.